One T cell receptor (beta chain) is described in this entry. Its target is unknown. This record comes from a study of T cell responses to AZD1222 COVID-19 vaccine. Study-wide points: Spike-specific TCR breadth and depth went up after people got two AZD1222 doses.

V shed 1 base and J shed 0 bases, with 4 bases lying between them. Looked up from germline, CDR1 is LNHDA and CDR2 is SQIVND (reference sequence). The CDR3 sequence is 15 residues long. The data were produced by immunoSEQ multiplex PCR, yet TCRdb's version contains in-frame clones alone and is incomplete. In the table there are fewer than 130,000 clones, about 88% of which are singletons. The chain is built from TRBV19 and TRBJ2-6; D is unclear. This specimen was peripheral blood, taken on day 0 of AZD1222 vaccination. The TCR sequence derives from an adult in good health. The chain's CDR3 is CASSIGFSGANVLTF. DNA for the CDR3: TGTGCCAGTAGTATAGGATTCTCTGGGGCCAACGTCCTGACTTTC.